This record covers a single TCR beta chain. Using immunoSEQ multiplex PCR, the repertoire was profiled, and TCRdb retains in-frame clones only, with some absent. This sample has roughly 56,000 clones, with 85% to 95% found just once. These data are taken from a study of siplizumab effects on memory and regulatory T cells. The CDR3 totals 15 residues. Losses at the gene ends were 5 bases for V and 7 bases for J; bases not matched to a gene: 10. Germline V gene data show CDR1 as MNHEY and CDR2 as SVGAGI. The source material was CD8+ T cells sorted from blood. The source of this sequence is a human donor in good health. This rearrangement joins TRBV6-5 to TRBJ1-1; 10 bases fit TRBD1. The chain's CDR3 is CASSKGQGFRVEAFF. The DNA of the CDR3 is TGTGCCAGCAGTAAGGGACAGGGGTTTAGGGTTGAAGCTTTCTTT.